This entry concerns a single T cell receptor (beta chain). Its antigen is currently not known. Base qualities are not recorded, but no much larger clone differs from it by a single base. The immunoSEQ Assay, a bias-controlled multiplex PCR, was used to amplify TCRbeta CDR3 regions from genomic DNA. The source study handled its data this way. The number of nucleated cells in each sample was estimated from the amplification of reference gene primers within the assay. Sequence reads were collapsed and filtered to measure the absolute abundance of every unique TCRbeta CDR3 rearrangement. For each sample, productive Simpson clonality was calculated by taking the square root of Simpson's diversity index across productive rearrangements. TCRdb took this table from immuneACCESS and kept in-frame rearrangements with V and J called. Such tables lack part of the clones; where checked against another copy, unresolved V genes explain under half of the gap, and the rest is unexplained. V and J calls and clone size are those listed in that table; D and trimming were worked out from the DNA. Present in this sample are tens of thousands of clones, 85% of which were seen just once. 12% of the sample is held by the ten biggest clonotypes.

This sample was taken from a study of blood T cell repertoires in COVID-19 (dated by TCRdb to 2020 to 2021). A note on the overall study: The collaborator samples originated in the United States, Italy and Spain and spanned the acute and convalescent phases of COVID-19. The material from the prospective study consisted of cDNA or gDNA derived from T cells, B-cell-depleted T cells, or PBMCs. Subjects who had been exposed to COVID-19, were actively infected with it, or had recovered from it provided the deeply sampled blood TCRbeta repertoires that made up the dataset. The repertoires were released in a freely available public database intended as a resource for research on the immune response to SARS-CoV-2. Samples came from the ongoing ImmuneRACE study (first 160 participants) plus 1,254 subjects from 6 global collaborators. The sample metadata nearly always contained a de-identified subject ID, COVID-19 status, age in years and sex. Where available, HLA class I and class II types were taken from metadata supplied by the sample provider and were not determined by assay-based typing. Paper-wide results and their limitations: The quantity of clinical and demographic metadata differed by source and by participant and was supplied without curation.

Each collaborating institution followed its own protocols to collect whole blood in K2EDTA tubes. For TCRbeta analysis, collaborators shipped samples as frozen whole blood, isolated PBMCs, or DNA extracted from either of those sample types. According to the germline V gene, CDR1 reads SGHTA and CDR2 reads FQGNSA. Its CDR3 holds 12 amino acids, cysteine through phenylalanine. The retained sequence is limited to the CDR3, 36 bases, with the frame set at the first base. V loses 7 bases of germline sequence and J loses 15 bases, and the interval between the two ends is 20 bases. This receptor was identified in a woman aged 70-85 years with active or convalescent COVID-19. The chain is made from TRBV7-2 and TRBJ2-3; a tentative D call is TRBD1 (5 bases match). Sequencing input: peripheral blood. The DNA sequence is TGTGCCAGCACCCTAGGGGTTTCCACGCTCTATTTT. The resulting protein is CASTLGVSTLYF. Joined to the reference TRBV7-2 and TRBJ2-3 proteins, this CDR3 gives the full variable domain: GAGVSQSPSNKVTEKGKDVELRCDPISGHTALYWYRQSLGQGLEFLIYFQGNSAPDKSGLPSDRFSAERTGGSVSTLTIQRTQQEDSAVYLCASTLGVSTLYFGPGTRLTVL.